These 10 T cell receptor beta chains were all obtained from the same sample, sequenced in a study of cytomegalovirus exposure and HLA in healthy donors. With 60 Vbeta and 13 Jbeta primers, the PCR was carried out. The repertoire was sequenced with immunoSEQ multiplex PCR; TCRdb's copy has only in-frame clones and lacks some. The sample records about 200,000 clones, 65% to 85% being singletons. Sequencing used PBMCs. These receptor sequences come from a boy between 2 and 10 years old in good health and CMV-seronegative.

The CDR3: CASSPQADTQYF. The DNA for the CDR3 is TGCGCCAGCAGCCCACAAGCAGATACGCAGTATTTT. V is TRBV5-1 and J is TRBJ2-3; D gene uncertain. This CDR3 has 12 amino acids. V was clipped by 4 bases and J by 4 bases, with 7 bases between them. Germline-derived CDR1 and CDR2 are SGHRS and YFSETQ.

CDR3 nucleotide sequence: TGTGCCAGCAGCTTTGCCGGGACTAGCTCTACCTACGAGCAGTACTTC. Translating gives CASSFAGTSSTYEQYF. V is TRBV5-8 and J is TRBJ2-7; TRBD2 agrees at 9 bases. This CDR3 contains 16 residues. V shed 2 bases, J shed 2 bases, and the junction held 8 bases outside the gene matches. Germline CDR1 SGHTS, CDR2 YDEGEE.

The CDR3 sequence: CASSSFRETDTQYF. CDR3 DNA sequence: TGTGCCAGCAGCAGCTTCCGTGAAACAGATACGCAGTATTTT. This chain joins TRBV7-9 and TRBJ2-3; D is unresolved. CDR3 length: 14 amino acids. The germline V gene encodes CDR1 SEHNR and CDR2 FQNEAQ (reference sequence). Deletions cut 5 bases from V and 3 bases from J, with 12 bases between.

The V and J genes are TRBV19 and TRBJ2-7; 8 nucleotides agree with TRBD1. This CDR3 contains 15 residues. J gave up 0 bases and V 5 bases, and 6 bases lay outside the gene matches. Germline assignment: CDR1 LNHDA and CDR2 SQIVND (reference sequence). CDR3 sequence reads: CASSPGQGPSYEQYF. In DNA form, the CDR3 reads TGTGCCAGTAGTCCCGGACAGGGCCCCTCCTACGAGCAGTACTTC.

This clone was recorded a few times. The chain combines TRBV6-6 with TRBJ1-6; 7 nucleotides match TRBD1. Germline-derived CDR1 and CDR2 are MNHNY and SVGAGI (reference sequence). The CDR3 runs to 14 residues. The V gene end was trimmed by 6 bases and the J gene end by 5 bases; junction bases not matched to a gene: 4. For the CDR3, the DNA is TGTGCCAGCAGCTCTGGACAGGATAATTCACCCCTCCACTTT. It encodes CASSSGQDNSPLHF.

This clone has just a few counts. The V gene is TRBV6-1, the J gene TRBJ2-7; no clear D gene. V lost 4 bases and J lost 3, with 19 bases in between. The CDR3 totals 16 residues. CDR1 is MNHNS and CDR2 is SASEGT in the germline V gene. In DNA, the CDR3 is TGTGCCAGCAGTGCTAGTTCAGTCGACCCCAACTACGAGCAGTACTTC. Translation: CASSASSVDPNYEQYF.

The rearrangement joins TRBV6-7 to TRBJ2-7; D not resolved. TRBV6-7 is recorded as an ORF, its role being uncertain. The CDR3 covers 11 residues. The germline V and J ends were trimmed by 0 bases and 7 bases, with 4 bases remaining between them. The CDR3 coding sequence is TGTGCCAGCAGTTACTCTCGGGAGCAGTACTTC. Protein: CASSYSREQYF.

The V gene is TRBV19, the J gene TRBJ2-5; 10 bases match TRBD1. TRBJ2-7 explains the end of the DNA better; the J call may be wrong. The CDR3 runs 14 residues. Germline assignment: CDR1 LNHDA and CDR2 SQIVND (reference sequence). The CDR3 DNA reads as TGTGCCAGTAGTTTCGGACAGGGGGACTACGAGCAGTACTTC. It translates to CASSFGQGDYEQYF.

The chain links TRBV6-1 to TRBJ2-3, with 8 bases aligning to TRBD1. The CDR3 length is 15 residues. The trim removed 7 bases at V and 3 bases at J, leaving 9 bases unmatched. The V gene's germline CDR1 is MNHNS and CDR2 SASEGT. In DNA, the CDR3 is TGTGCCAGCACCCGGACAGGGCGTGGAACAGATACGCAGTATTTT. Its translation is CASTRTGRGTDTQYF.

The chain combines TRBV5-1 with TRBJ2-3; 9 bases fit TRBD2. The J segment lost 0 bases and the V segment lost 4 bases, leaving 6 bases of the junction unmatched. The CDR3 is 16 amino acids. CDR1 is SGHRS, CDR2 YFSETQ, per germline. Here the CDR3 DNA reads TGCGCCAGCAGCCCCAGCGGGAGGACTAGCACAGATACGCAGTATTTT. Encoded protein: CASSPSGRTSTDTQYF.